This T cell receptor beta chain originates from a study of OX40 agonist ivuxolimab in advanced cancers. Per the germline V gene, CDR1 is MNHEY and CDR2 is SVGAGI. Trimming removed 2 bases from V and 2 bases from J, with 9 bases in between. The CDR3 is 14 amino acids. This clone has a handful of counts. The repertoire was sequenced with immunoSEQ multiplex PCR; TCRdb's copy has only in-frame clones and lacks some. The profile shows approximately 52,000 clones, more than 65% of them singletons. The material sequenced was CD4+ or CD8+ T cells sorted from blood, taken in a trial of the OX40 agonist ivuxolimab. V is TRBV6-5 and J is TRBJ1-2; D not certain. This clonotype originated in an adult with an advanced solid tumor such as melanoma, head and neck, liver or kidney cancer. Here the CDR3 DNA reads TGTGCCAGCAGTTACGGTCTACTGAACTATGGCTACACCTTC. Its translation is CASSYGLLNYGYTF.